The rows below give T cell receptor beta chains drawn from one sample of a study of blood T cell repertoires in COVID-19. Clones were sequenced by immunoSEQ multiplex PCR, and TCRdb holds only the in-frame ones, with some missing. The sample has around 250,000 clones; about 88% are singletons. The specimen was peripheral blood. These receptors all come from a man aged 18 to 29 with active or convalescent COVID-19. The CDR3 runs from the conserved cysteine through the conserved F or W.

CASSPGAGTSGRDTQYF	TRBV6-6	TRBJ2-3
CASSSGQGEVNEQFF	TRBV6-5	TRBJ2-1
CASSFRVAEQETQYF	TRBV7-2	TRBJ2-5
CASSFGTSGVQETQYF	TRBV5-4	TRBJ2-5
CASSLLHEQYF	TRBV3-1/TRBV3-2	TRBJ2-7
CASSLEDRSNYGYTF	TRBV7-9	TRBJ1-2
CASSEIGGIEKLFF	TRBV25-1	TRBJ1-4
CASRGTGTSEQETQYF	TRBV2	TRBJ2-5
CASSLDIYYEQYF	TRBV12-3/TRBV12-4	TRBJ2-7
CASSLGTASGDTQYF	TRBV11-2	TRBJ2-3
CASSQDRRQGVSF	TRBV4-2	TRBJ1-6
CASSVGLAGGFSTDTQYF	TRBV9	TRBJ2-3
CASGRDRDIETQYF	TRBV12-5	TRBJ2-5
CASSWIAGVHQPQHF	TRBV28	TRBJ1-5
CAIAARADEETQYF	TRBV10-3	TRBJ2-5
CASSPGQIFLNEKLFF	TRBV4-1	TRBJ1-4
CASSYFGTANTEAFF	TRBV6-2/TRBV6-3	TRBJ1-1
CASSLAGSGGYTF	TRBV5-1	TRBJ1-2
CASSIGSGNEQYF	TRBV19	TRBJ2-7
CASSPPGQTYEQYF	TRBV18	TRBJ2-7
CASSLGRTSVTYEQYF	TRBV11-3	TRBJ2-7
CATSEGTSDNQPQHF	TRBV24-1	TRBJ1-5
CASSFGTSGGADEQFF	TRBV7-2	TRBJ2-1
CASSGPQETQYF	TRBV5-1	TRBJ2-5
CASSTDFWDEQYF	TRBV5-4	TRBJ2-7
CATSADRDTGELFF	TRBV24-1	TRBJ2-2
CASSVGGRARNTIYF	TRBV9	TRBJ1-3
CASSSGQGMDEQYF	TRBV7-9	TRBJ2-7
CASSWAGTNYGYTF	TRBV5-1	TRBJ1-2
CASRKRQGRTEAFF	TRBV19	TRBJ1-1
CASSYGSDQFF	TRBV6-5	TRBJ2-1
CASSQVAGQLTYEQYF	TRBV4-2	TRBJ2-7
CASTPSGSSYNEQFF	TRBV5-5	TRBJ2-1
CASSTFRDINNEQFF	TRBV19	TRBJ2-1
CASRKRGAAGNTIYF	TRBV28	TRBJ1-3
CASGLSGSGRNTIYF	TRBV12-5	TRBJ1-3
CASSQGEGGVYEQYF	TRBV4-1	TRBJ2-7
CASTQTSGGGETQYF	TRBV9	TRBJ2-5
CATSAGQGEGYTF	TRBV24-1	TRBJ1-2
CSVGAGRFGETQYF	TRBV29-1	TRBJ2-5
CASSLGTGQETQYF	TRBV7-2	TRBJ2-5